This T cell receptor beta chain was profiled in a study of spatial heterogeneity in lung cancer. Time point of the sample: sample taken at primary tumor resection. Unsorted whole RNA samples from tumor, nontumor lung or frozen PBMC were sequenced. The CDR3 totals 12 residues. Trimming stripped 7 bases from V and 1 base from J, with 10 bases between. Germline V gene sequence: CDR1 SQVTM, CDR2 ANQGSEA. TCRdb fed the 5' RACE reads into MiXCR, producing one record per CDR3 protein. Of about 82,000 distinct CDR3 sequences listed, about 12% were seen once; the top ten hold 3.5% to 5.5%. The material was PBMCs, obtained at surgery. The TCR was taken from a male donor with early-stage non-small cell lung cancer. The chain is built from TRBV29-1 and TRBJ1-1, with a tentative D call TRBD1 (6 bases). CDR3 sequence (DNA): TGCAGCGCCCGGACAGCGAACACTGAAGCTTTCTTT. It yields the protein CSARTANTEAFF.